These T cell receptor beta chains were read from a single sample in a study of cytomegalovirus exposure and HLA in healthy donors. The table came from immunoSEQ multiplex PCR; TCRdb's copy has only in-frame clones and leaves some out. The profile covers about 150,000 clones, with about 81% appearing a single time and about 8.6% taken by the ten largest. Sequencing was performed on PBMCs. Receptor source: a woman between 45 and 60 years old in good health and CMV-seropositive. Both conserved end residues are trimmed from each CDR3. Rows give clone size only sometimes, using once, few, many, or a class for an expanded clone.

v_gene	j_gene	abundance	CDR3aa
TRBV19	TRBJ1-5	-	ASSIIGDFQPQH
TRBV27	TRBJ2-7	-	ASKVAGGLGTYEQY
TRBV5-1	TRBJ2-7	-	ASSPPPGLAGGGSYEQY
TRBV14	TRBJ2-3	-	ASSQGLTDTQY
TRBV20-1	TRBJ2-1	-	SGMKVNEQF
TRBV2	TRBJ1-1	few	ASSRALNTEAF
TRBV30	TRBJ2-7	-	AWVSKRQGYEQY
TRBV5-1	TRBJ1-1	-	ASSSGTGGLNTEAF
TRBV5-6	TRBJ2-7	-	ASSPRYTGGFYEQY
TRBV28	TRBJ1-2	-	ASSLTTGYYGYT
TRBV7-6	TRBJ1-3	-	ASSLGTALSGNTIY
TRBV7-3	TRBJ2-5	few	ASSLNGGETQY
TRBV19	TRBJ2-1	-	ASRSKMLYNEQF
TRBV7-9	TRBJ2-7	-	ASRDPRSSYEQY
TRBV19	TRBJ2-5	-	ASSMGSGGTGTQY
TRBV2	TRBJ2-5	-	ASSELAGVGETQY
TRBV5-1	TRBJ1-2	-	ASSPRRGVDVYT
TRBV19	TRBJ2-2	-	ASSRRTSGRAAGRELF
TRBV6-6	TRBJ1-1	-	ASSSQGNTEAF
TRBV4-3	TRBJ1-3	-	ASSQDPGHSGNTIY
TRBV5-4	TRBJ2-1	few	ASSPGTIYNEQF
TRBV28	TRBJ1-1	-	ASSFTGSEIEAF